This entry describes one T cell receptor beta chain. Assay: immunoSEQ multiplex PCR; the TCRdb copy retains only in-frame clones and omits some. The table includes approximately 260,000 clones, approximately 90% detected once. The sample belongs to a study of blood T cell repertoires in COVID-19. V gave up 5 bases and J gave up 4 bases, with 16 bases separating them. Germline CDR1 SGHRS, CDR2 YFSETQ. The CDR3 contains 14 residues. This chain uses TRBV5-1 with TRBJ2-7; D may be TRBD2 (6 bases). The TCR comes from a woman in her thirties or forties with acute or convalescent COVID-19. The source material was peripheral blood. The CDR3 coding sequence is TGCGCCAGCAGGGAGGGAGCCGGGGCTTACGAGCAGTACGTC. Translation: CASREGAGAYEQYV.